This T cell receptor (beta chain) was retrieved from a study of blood T cell repertoires in COVID-19 (TCRdb year 2020). The study in broad terms: Samples from collaborators originated in the United States, Italy and Spain and spanned both the acute and convalescent phases of COVID-19. The prospective study material was composed of cDNA or gDNA derived from T cells, B-cell-depleted T cells, or PBMCs. Deeply sampled blood TCRbeta repertoires from subjects exposed to, actively infected with, or recovered from COVID-19 were included in the dataset. The repertoires were released in a freely available public database intended as a resource for research on the immune response to SARS-CoV-2. The samples were drawn from two sources: the first 160 participants of the ongoing ImmuneRACE study, and approximately 1,300 subjects contributed by 6 global collaborators. The sample metadata nearly always contained a de-identified subject ID, COVID-19 status, age in years and sex. Where available, HLA class I and class II types were obtained from metadata supplied by the sample provider rather than from assay-based typing. The research as a whole found: The amount of clinical and demographic metadata varied by source and participant and was provided uncurated.

This clone appeared a few times. No cognate antigen has been identified for it. Base-call qualities are not available, and no considerably larger clone is one nucleotide away. V loses 4 bases, J loses 0 bases, and the germline ends lie 17 bases apart. CDR1 SGHKS and CDR2 YYEKEE were looked up in the germline V gene (reference sequence). The CDR3 contains 18 residues, cysteine and phenylalanine counted. The retained sequence is limited to the CDR3, 54 bases, with the frame set at the first base. In Seattle, one collaborating source enrolled patients while the infection was active and tracked those patients longitudinally over the course of disease. Each collaborating institution followed its own protocols to collect whole blood in K2EDTA tubes. For TCRbeta analysis, collaborator samples were shipped as frozen whole blood, as isolated PBMCs, or as DNA extracted from either sample type. The immunoSEQ Assay, a bias-controlled multiplex PCR, was used to amplify TCRbeta CDR3 regions from genomic DNA. In the original analysis: The number of nucleated cells in each sample was estimated by amplification of reference gene primers within the assay. To quantify the absolute abundance of each unique TCRbeta CDR3 rearrangement, sequence reads were collapsed and filtered. For each sample, productive Simpson clonality was calculated as the square root of Simpson's diversity index over productive rearrangements. TCRdb obtained this table from immuneACCESS and retained in-frame rearrangements with V and J assigned. These tables miss some clones; where compared with another copy, unresolved V genes account for less than half of the shortfall, and the remainder is unexplained. The V and J calls and clone size come from that table; D and trimming were worked out from the DNA. The sample table contains about 230,000 clones; only one count was recorded for approximately 84% of them. Approximately 10% of the sample is held by the ten biggest clonotypes.

The source material was peripheral blood. The chain uses TRBV5-5 and TRBJ1-6, and possibly TRBD1, on 6 matching bases. The receptor's source is a man aged 50 to 60 with COVID-19, enrolled during active disease. The sequenced DNA: TGTGCCAGCAGCGAGGACAGCCTCACGAGCTCCTATAATTCACCCCTCCACTTT. This encodes CASSEDSLTSSYNSPLHF.